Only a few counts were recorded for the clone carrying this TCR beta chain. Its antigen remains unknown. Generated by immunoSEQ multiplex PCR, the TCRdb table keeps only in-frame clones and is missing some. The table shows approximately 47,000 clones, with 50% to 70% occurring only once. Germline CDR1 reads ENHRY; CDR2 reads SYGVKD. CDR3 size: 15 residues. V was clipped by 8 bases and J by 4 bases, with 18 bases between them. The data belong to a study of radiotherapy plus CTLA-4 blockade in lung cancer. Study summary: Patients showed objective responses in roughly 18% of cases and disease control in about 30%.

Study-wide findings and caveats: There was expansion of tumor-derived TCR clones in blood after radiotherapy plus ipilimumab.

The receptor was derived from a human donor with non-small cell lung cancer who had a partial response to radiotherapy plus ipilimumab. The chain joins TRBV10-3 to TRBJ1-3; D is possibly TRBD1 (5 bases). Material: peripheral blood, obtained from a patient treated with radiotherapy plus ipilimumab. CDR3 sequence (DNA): TGTGCCATCTCATCTCAGCAGGGTTCAGGAAACACCATATATTTT. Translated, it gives CAISSQQGSGNTIYF.